The clone carrying this T cell receptor beta chain was recorded at least ten times. The data were obtained in a study of T-cell reconstitution after alpha-beta-depleted transplantation in children. Preparation of the TCRbeta library was carried out with unique molecular identifiers. Via MiXCR, TCRdb re-called the PCR reads, giving one row per CDR3 protein. The table records about 610,000 distinct CDR3 sequences, under 12% of them present only once. This CDR3 has 18 amino acids. Germline-derived CDR1 and CDR2 are SGHAT and FQNNGV. Trimming removed 5 bases from V and 5 bases from J, with 25 bases in between.

This sample comprised PBMCs from the stem cell graft donor, obtained from the stem cell graft. This receptor was identified in a human donor who donated a stem cell graft to a child with acute myeloid leukemia. The chain employs TRBV11-2 and TRBJ2-1; a possible D gene is TRBD2 (5 bases). CDR3 residues: CASSPFASSVKTHNEQFF. The CDR3 coding sequence is TGTGCCAGCAGCCCTTTTGCGAGTAGCGTAAAGACCCACAATGAGCAGTTCTTC.